These 18 T cell receptor beta chains were sequenced from one sample in a study of glioma-infiltrating T cells. The iRepertoire nested amplicon-rescue multiplex PCR amplified TCR alpha and beta CDR3s from RNA. MiXCR was run by TCRdb on the multiplex PCR reads, yielding one entry per CDR3 protein. The data hold about 380,000 distinct CDR3 sequences, with roughly two fifths observed a single time. The sample consisted of glioma tissue, nonneoplastic brain tissue, or PBMCs (not recorded which). All receptors derive from a human donor with low-grade glioma or glioblastoma, undergoing nonglioma brain surgery, or in good health (not recorded which).

This clonotype was seen a handful of times. V usage is TRBV20-1 and J usage is TRBJ2-1; D unresolved. The CDR3 spans 12 residues. Trimming stripped 2 bases from V and 8 bases from J, with 10 bases between. Germline-derived CDR1 and CDR2 are DFQATT and SNEGSKA (reference sequence). This CDR3 is CSARSEAHEQFF. The CDR3 DNA reads as TGCAGTGCTAGATCTGAAGCGCATGAGCAGTTCTTC.

A word on this clonotype: One end of the junction fails to match germline, which may point to a read error. V and J are TRBV6-2 or TRBV6-3 and TRBJ2-1, with TRBD2 matching 8 bases. The CDR3 is 17 residues long. Germline V gene lookup returns CDR1 MNHEY and CDR2 SVGEGT. The CDR3 DNA reads as TGTGCCAGCAGTTACACGTTCGCGGGAGGACGCTACAATGGGCAGTTCTTC. Its translation is CASSYTFAGGRYNGQFF.

As regards this clonotype: Possible read error: a much larger clone is one base away. The rearrangement joins TRBV6-2 or TRBV6-3 to TRBJ2-3; D is unresolved. With 6 bases removed from V and 0 bases from J, the gap between germline ends came to 16 bases. The germline V gene has CDR1 MNHEY and CDR2 SVGEGT. CDR3 size: 16 residues. The chain's CDR3 is CASSRNSANSTDTQYF. CDR3 nucleotides: TGTGCCAGCAGCCGGAACTCAGCGAATAGCACAGATACGCAGTATTTT.

Of note for this clonotype: A much larger clonotype is one base distant, so this may be a read error. This chain links TRBV6-5 with TRBJ1-1, with a weak D call TRBD1 (5 bases). The CDR3 length is 15 residues. Germline values: CDR1 MNHEY, CDR2 SVGAGI. The CDR3 here is CVSSLEDSPNTEAFF. For the CDR3, the DNA is TGTGTCAGCAGTCTCGAAGACAGCCCGAACACTGAAGCTTTCTTT.

This clonotype has a handful of counts. This chain joins TRBV28 and TRBJ2-2; TRBD2 agrees at 7 bases. CDR1 and CDR2 (germline): MDHEN, SYDVKM. CDR3 length equals 16 residues. With V trimmed by 3 bases and J by 0 bases, 4 bases remained unmatched. CDR3 in amino acids: CASSFDTSANTGELFF. In DNA form, the CDR3 reads TGTGCCAGCAGTTTCGATACTAGCGCGAACACCGGGGAGCTGTTTTTT.

In the case of this clonotype: Lacking the conserved final phenylalanine or tryptophan, this CDR3 likely reflects a read error. V is TRBV7-2 and J is TRBJ1-3, with D unresolved. V gave up 2 bases and J gave up 4 bases, with 15 bases separating them. This CDR3 comprises 16 residues. Germline CDR1 and CDR2: SGHTA and FQGNSA. CDR3 in DNA: TGTGCCAGCAGCTTATATCAAGGCCCGGGAGGAAACACCATATATTCT. The encoded protein is CASSLYQGPGGNTIYS.

This clonotype was counted a few times. The gene calls are TRBV7-2 and TRBJ2-7; D ambiguous. The CDR3 has 17 amino acids. Trimming cost V 5 bases and J 0 bases, with 20 bases left between them. In germline, CDR1 is SGHTA, CDR2 FQGNSA. CDR3 loop: CASSRADFYSPSYEQYF. DNA of the CDR3: TGTGCCAGCAGCCGCGCGGATTTTTATTCCCCCTCCTACGAGCAGTACTTC.

This clonotype has more than one count but fewer than ten. The rearrangement links TRBV19 to TRBJ1-2; D is unclear. Germline CDR1 LNHDA, CDR2 SQIVND (reference sequence). Trimming cost V 3 bases and J 5 bases, with 7 bases left between them. This CDR3 spans 12 amino acids. CDR3 sequence: CASSILAYGYTF. CDR3 nucleotide sequence: TGTGCCAGTAGTATTTTGGCGTATGGCTACACCTTC.

This clonotype was picked up a small number of times. The gene calls are TRBV4-3 and TRBJ2-7; D is possibly TRBD1 (5 bases). CDR1 LGHNA and CDR2 YSLEER come from the germline V gene. Trimming left V 0 bases short and J 2 bases short, with 14 bases between. The CDR3 has 16 residues. The CDR3 nucleotides are TGCGCCAGCAGCCAAGATCTTAGGGGCAGGGCCTACGAGCAGTACTTC. Amino acid sequence: CASSQDLRGRAYEQYF.

The rearrangement uses TRBV6-6 and TRBJ1-5; maybe TRBD1 (5 bases). Germline loops: CDR1 MNHNY, CDR2 SVGAGI (reference sequence). Trimming cost V 2 bases and J 5 bases, with 13 bases left between them. This CDR3 has 15 residues. The CDR3 DNA follows: TGTGCCAGCAGTTACCACCTGGGGGGGGATCAGCCCCAGCATTTT. It translates to CASSYHLGGDQPQHF.

Ten or more counts support this clonotype. This chain connects TRBV15 to TRBJ1-2, with TRBD1 matching over 10 bases. The germline V gene encodes CDR1 LNHNV and CDR2 YYDKDF (reference sequence). The V gene end was trimmed by 1 base and the J gene end by 3 bases; junction bases not matched to a gene: 2. This CDR3 region has 15 residues. Written as DNA, the CDR3 is TGTGCCACCAGCAGAGCGACAGGGGGCGACTATGGCTACACCTTC. Translating it yields CATSRATGGDYGYTF.

About this clonotype: One end of the junction varies from germline; a read error may be responsible. The chain has TRBV12-3 or TRBV12-4 and TRBJ2-3; no reliable D call. This CDR3 is 14 amino acids long. This chain's CDR3 is CASSPALVGSTEYF. CDR3 in DNA: TGTGCCAGCAGTCCAGCGCTCGTTGGGTCTACGGAGTATTTT.

This clonotype was counted between two and nine times. V gene TRBV18 combines with J gene TRBJ2-7, with D perhaps matching TRBD2 (5 bases). The length of the CDR3 is 14 residues. V was shortened by 1 base and J by 1 base, with 8 bases between the two germline ends. Germline V gene sequence: CDR1 KGHSH, CDR2 LQKENI. The CDR3: CASSPQGDSYEQYF. Here the CDR3 DNA reads TGTGCCAGCTCACCACAGGGAGATTCCTACGAGCAGTACTTC.

The gene calls are TRBV18 and TRBJ1-1, with D possibly matching TRBD1 (6 bases). CDR1 is KGHSH, CDR2 LQKENI, per germline. The CDR3 has 16 residues. V lost 6 bases to trimming and J lost 4 bases, with 21 bases between them. The CDR3 DNA is TGTGCCAGCTCGACCAGGGGCGCCCTGCTGGGCACTGAAGCTTTCTTT. Translating gives CASSTRGALLGTEAFF.

The V call is TRBV20-1, the J call TRBJ2-7, with 8 bases lining up with TRBD2. CDR1 is DFQATT, CDR2 SNEGSKA, per germline (reference sequence). The ends lost 3 bases at V and 7 bases at J; junction bases unmatched: 8. The CDR3 length is 13 residues. The CDR3 DNA reads as TGCAGTGCTAGGGCGGACTTAGCGGGGGAGCAGTACTTC. This gives the protein CSARADLAGEQYF.

J is TRBJ2-4 and V is TRBV19; D ambiguous. The germline V gene has CDR1 LNHDA and CDR2 SQIVND (reference sequence). The CDR3 sequence is 15 residues long. Trimming took off 3 bases at V and 0 bases at J, with 9 bases between the two ends. CDR3 amino acids: CASSIGTLAKNIQYF. The CDR3 bases are TGTGCCAGTAGTATCGGAACCCTAGCCAAAAACATTCAGTACTTC.

This sequence joins TRBV19 and TRBJ2-7, with D possibly matching TRBD2 (8 bases). The CDR3 sequence is 13 residues long. Looked up from germline, CDR1 is LNHDA and CDR2 is SQIVND (reference sequence). V was clipped by 9 bases and J by 1 base, with 13 bases between them. The CDR3 here is CASGRGPSYEQYF. DNA for the CDR3: TGTGCCAGCGGGAGGGGGCCTTCCTACGAGCAGTACTTC.

The chain combines TRBV3-1 with TRBJ2-1, with 9 positions matching TRBD2. The CDR3 length is 15 residues. Germline values: CDR1 LGHDT, CDR2 YNNKEL (reference sequence). The V segment lost 1 base and the J segment 4 bases; nucleotides outside the gene matches: 2. The CDR3 coding sequence is TGTGCCAGCAGCCAAGTGGCGGGAGGGTACAATGAGCAGTTCTTC. Protein: CASSQVAGGYNEQFF.